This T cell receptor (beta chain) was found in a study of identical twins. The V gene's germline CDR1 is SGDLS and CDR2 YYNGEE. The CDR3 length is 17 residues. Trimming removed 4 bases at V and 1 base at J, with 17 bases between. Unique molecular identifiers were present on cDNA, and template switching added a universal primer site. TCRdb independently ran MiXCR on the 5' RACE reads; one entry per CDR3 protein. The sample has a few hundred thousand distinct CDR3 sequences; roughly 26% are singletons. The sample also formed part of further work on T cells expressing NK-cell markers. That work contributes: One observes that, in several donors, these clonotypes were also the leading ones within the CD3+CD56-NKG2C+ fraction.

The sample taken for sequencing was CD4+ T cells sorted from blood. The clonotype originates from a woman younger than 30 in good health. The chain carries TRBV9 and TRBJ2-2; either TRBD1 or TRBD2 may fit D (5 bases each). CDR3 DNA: TGTGCCAGCAGCACACACCCGAGGGGCAGGAACACCGGGGAGCTGTTTTTT. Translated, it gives CASSTHPRGRNTGELFF.